Listed below are T cell receptor beta chains from one sample, sequenced in a study of cytomegalovirus exposure and HLA in healthy donors. This table comes from immunoSEQ multiplex PCR, and its TCRdb copy is limited to in-frame clones, with some not included. The table shows over 200,000 clones, with 90% occurring only once. The sample comprised PBMCs. Source of these receptors: a woman aged 25 to 39 in good health and CMV-seronegative. The CDR3 runs from the conserved cysteine through the conserved F or W. The D gene is left open where the match is weak. Expanded clones are given a class, and other clones once, few, many or no size at all.

d_call	clone_size	v_call	j_call	cdr3_aa	cdr3_nt
-	-	TRBV27	TRBJ2-7	CASSSRQGLAWDEQYF	TGTGCCAGCAGTTCCCGGCAGGGCCTGGCTTGGGACGAGCAGTACTTC
-	-	TRBV13	TRBJ2-1	CASSTAVTYNEQFF	TGTGCCAGCAGCACAGCGGTTACCTACAATGAGCAGTTCTTC
TRBD1	-	TRBV6-5	TRBJ1-3	CASSYLDRGYGNTIYF	TGTGCCAGCAGTTACCTAGACAGGGGATACGGAAACACCATATATTTT
-	-	TRBV19	TRBJ2-2	CASSIAQGGTGELFF	TGTGCCAGTAGTATAGCACAGGGTGGCACCGGGGAGCTGTTTTTT
-	-	TRBV4-3	TRBJ2-7	CASSQDLTSTFYEQYF	TGCGCCAGCAGCCAAGATTTAACTAGTACCTTCTACGAGCAGTACTTC
TRBD2	-	TRBV27	TRBJ2-1	CASGGRANEQFF	TGTGCCAGCGGCGGGAGGGCCAATGAGCAGTTCTTC
-	-	TRBV19	TRBJ2-7	CASSQQAAYEQYF	TGTGCCAGTAGTCAACAGGCCGCCTACGAGCAGTACTTC
-	-	TRBV5-1	TRBJ2-5	CASSSGLMTIQETQYF	TGCGCCAGCAGCTCCGGGTTAATGACTATACAAGAGACCCAGTACTTC
TRBD2	once	TRBV13	TRBJ2-3	CASSTGTSGSGYGRDTQYF	TGTGCCAGCAGCACCGGGACTAGCGGGAGTGGGTACGGCCGGGATACGCAGTATTTT
-	-	TRBV11-2	TRBJ2-7	CASSPGTSSYEQYF	TGTGCCAGCAGCCCAGGGACAAGCTCCTACGAGCAGTACTTC
TRBD2	-	TRBV29-1	TRBJ2-7	CSVVSGRSSYEQYF	TGCAGCGTTGTAAGCGGGAGAAGTTCCTACGAGCAGTACTTC
-	-	TRBV5-1	TRBJ1-1	CASSLQPDTEAFF	TGCGCCAGCAGCTTGCAACCGGACACTGAAGCTTTCTTT
TRBD1	few	TRBV19	TRBJ1-4	CASRVQGIDEKLFF	TGTGCCAGTAGGGTACAGGGGATAGATGAAAAACTGTTTTTT
TRBD1	-	TRBV27	TRBJ2-5	CASSSFGTGLSQYF	TGTGCCAGCAGTTCTTTCGGGACAGGGTTGTCCCAGTACTTC
-	-	TRBV6-1	TRBJ1-2	CASSEEAGKVDGYTF	TGTGCCAGCAGTGAAGAAGCAGGAAAGGTGGATGGCTACACCTTC
TRBD1	-	TRBV28	TRBJ1-1	CASRRTGAMVAFF	TGTGCCAGCAGACGGACAGGGGCGATGGTTGCTTTCTTT
-	-	TRBV5-6	TRBJ2-6	CASSPRGAGANVLTF	TGTGCCAGCAGCCCTCGGGGAGCCGGGGCCAACGTCCTGACTTTC
-	-	TRBV30	TRBJ1-2	CAWTRGLPSNYGYTF	TGTGCCTGGACCAGGGGACTACCGTCGAACTATGGCTACACCTTC
TRBD2	-	TRBV27	TRBJ2-2	CATGTSGNLRRAGELFF	TGTGCCACCGGGACTAGCGGGAATCTCCGGCGAGCCGGGGAGCTGTTTTTT
-	-	TRBV9	TRBJ2-2	CASSVVSGELFF	TGTGCCAGCAGCGTAGTGTCCGGGGAGCTGTTTTTT
TRBD1	-	TRBV11-1	TRBJ2-5	CASSFDRGWEETQYF	TGTGCCAGCAGCTTTGACAGGGGCTGGGAAGAGACCCAGTACTTC
TRBD1	-	TRBV19	TRBJ2-7	CASSIGQGTASYEQYF	TGTGCCAGTAGTATAGGTCAGGGGACAGCCAGCTACGAGCAGTACTTC
-	-	TRBV6-1	TRBJ2-7	CASSEVGTAYEQYF	TGTGCCAGCAGTGAAGTGGGGACCGCCTACGAGCAGTACTTC
-	once	TRBV7-9	TRBJ1-2	CASSLGFGNGYGYTF	TGTGCCAGCAGCTTAGGATTTGGAAACGGCTATGGCTACACCTTC
-	-	TRBV28	TRBJ2-7	CASSLSAGLDEQYF	TGTGCCAGCAGTCTCTCCGCCGGGCTGGACGAGCAGTACTTC
-	-	TRBV4-3	TRBJ2-7	CASSQEAGSYEQYF	TGCGCCAGCAGCCAAGAAGCAGGCTCCTACGAGCAGTACTTC
-	-	TRBV9	TRBJ1-1	CASSVRPVNTEAFF	TGTGCCAGCAGCGTTAGACCGGTGAACACTGAAGCTTTCTTT
TRBD2	-	TRBV27	TRBJ2-1	CASSSGTRTYNEQFF	TGTGCCAGCAGTTCAGGGACTAGGACCTACAATGAGCAGTTCTTC
TRBD1	-	TRBV5-1	TRBJ2-2	CASSLGDRVSGELFF	TGCGCCAGCAGCTTGGGGGACAGGGTCTCCGGGGAGCTGTTTTTT
-	-	TRBV18	TRBJ2-7	CASSPRSGSTDEQYF	TGTGCCAGCTCACCAAGATCAGGTTCTACGGACGAGCAGTACTTC
TRBD1	-	TRBV5-1	TRBJ2-7	CASSLGTGEYEQYF	TGCGCCAGCAGCTTGGGGACAGGGGAGTACGAGCAGTACTTC
-	-	TRBV9	TRBJ2-4	CASSVGFVGNIQYF	TGTGCCAGCAGCGTAGGTTTCGTTGGAAACATTCAGTACTTC
TRBD1	once	TRBV9	TRBJ1-4	CASSVSGTANEKLFF	TGTGCCAGCAGCGTATCCGGGACAGCTAATGAAAAACTGTTTTTT
-	few	TRBV19	TRBJ2-5	CASAIAGQRQETQYF	TGTGCCAGCGCAATAGCGGGACAGAGACAAGAGACCCAGTACTTC
TRBD2	-	TRBV28	TRBJ2-7	CASSTSGVEQYF	TGTGCCAGCAGTACTAGCGGGGTGGAGCAGTACTTC
-	few	TRBV4-1	TRBJ2-7	CASSQEEFYEQYF	TGCGCCAGCAGCCAAGAGGAGTTCTACGAGCAGTACTTC
-	-	TRBV6-5	TRBJ2-7	CASSYSRGTYEQYF	TGTGCCAGCAGTTACTCTAGGGGCACCTACGAGCAGTACTTC
TRBD1	-	TRBV7-3	TRBJ2-7	CASSSTGGEEQYF	TGTGCCAGCAGCTCGACAGGGGGCGAAGAGCAGTACTTC
-	-	TRBV7-2	TRBJ2-7	CASSSFGPSYEQYF	TGTGCCAGCAGCTCATTTGGGCCGTCCTACGAGCAGTACTTC
-	-	TRBV6-6	TRBJ1-5	CASKTSKVGQPQHF	TGTGCCAGCAAAACATCTAAGGTGGGTCAGCCCCAGCATTTT
TRBD2	-	TRBV14	TRBJ2-1	CASSLEMRERLAAISYNEQFF	TGTGCCAGCAGCCTAGAGATGCGGGAGAGACTAGCGGCGATATCCTACAATGAGCAGTTCTTC
TRBD2	-	TRBV9	TRBJ2-2	CASSVESGRARDGELFF	TGTGCCAGCAGCGTAGAGAGTGGGAGGGCCAGAGACGGGGAGCTGTTTTTT
-	once	TRBV2	TRBJ2-7	CASSAREQYF	TGTGCCAGCAGTGCACGCGAGCAGTACTTC
-	-	TRBV4-3	TRBJ2-2	CASSQDSFQGEAGELFF	TGCGCCAGCAGCCAAGATTCTTTCCAGGGGGAGGCCGGGGAGCTGTTTTTT
-	-	TRBV6-5	TRBJ1-1	CASSYSGRNTEAFF	TGTGCCAGCAGTTACTCAGGGCGAAACACTGAAGCTTTCTTT
-	once	TRBV28	TRBJ2-3	CASKPPEPDTQYF	TGTGCCAGCAAACCCCCTGAGCCAGATACGCAGTATTTT
TRBD2	-	TRBV6-5	TRBJ2-7	CASSYAGTSKFNEQYF	TGTGCCAGCAGTTATGCAGGGACTAGTAAGTTTAACGAGCAGTACTTC
-	-	TRBV7-2	TRBJ2-5	CASSLASRGGYQETQYF	TGTGCCAGCAGCTTAGCGAGTAGGGGTGGGTACCAAGAGACCCAGTACTTC
TRBD1	-	TRBV27	TRBJ2-7	CASRNDRVPYEQYF	TGTGCCAGCAGAAACGACAGGGTGCCCTACGAGCAGTACTTC
-	-	TRBV29-1	TRBJ1-2	CSVYHSLARGYTF	TGCAGCGTTTACCATTCCCTCGCGCGGGGCTACACCTTC
-	-	TRBV7-3	TRBJ1-1	CASSLGGGSTEAFF	TGTGCCAGCAGCTTAGGAGGGGGGAGCACTGAAGCTTTCTTT
TRBD2	-	TRBV11-2	TRBJ2-7	CASSVRTSGSYEQYF	TGTGCCAGCAGCGTCAGGACTAGCGGTTCCTACGAGCAGTACTTC
-	once	TRBV19	TRBJ1-5	CASSSDRGLNNQPQHF	TGTGCCAGTAGTAGCGATAGGGGCCTTAATAATCAGCCCCAGCATTTT